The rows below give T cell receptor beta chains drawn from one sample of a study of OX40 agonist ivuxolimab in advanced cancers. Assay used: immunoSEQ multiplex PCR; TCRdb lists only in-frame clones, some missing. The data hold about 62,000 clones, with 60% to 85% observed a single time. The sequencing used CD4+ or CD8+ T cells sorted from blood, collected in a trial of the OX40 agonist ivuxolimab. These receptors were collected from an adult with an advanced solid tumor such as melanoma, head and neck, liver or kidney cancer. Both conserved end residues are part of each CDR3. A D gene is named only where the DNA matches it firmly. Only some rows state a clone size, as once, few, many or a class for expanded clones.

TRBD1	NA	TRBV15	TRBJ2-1	TGTGCCACCAGTGGGACAGGGCGATACAATGAGCAGTTCTTC	CATSGTGRYNEQFF
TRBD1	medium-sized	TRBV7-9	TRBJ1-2	TGTGCCAGCAGCCCGACAGGGTCTCCTGGCTACACCTTC	CASSPTGSPGYTF
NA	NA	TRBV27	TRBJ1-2	TGTGCCAGCAGTTTCGGGGTTACCAGCGGCTACACCTTC	CASSFGVTSGYTF
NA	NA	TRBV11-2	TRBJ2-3	TGTGCCAGCAGCCCGGTGGGGGCGGATACGCAGTATTTT	CASSPVGADTQYF
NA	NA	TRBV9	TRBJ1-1	TGTGCCAGCAGCGTAACGATGAACACTGAAGCTTTCTTT	CASSVTMNTEAFF
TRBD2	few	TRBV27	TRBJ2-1	TGTGCCAGCAGCCCGGAGTGGCTAGCGGGAGAGAATGAGCAGTTCTTC	CASSPEWLAGENEQFF
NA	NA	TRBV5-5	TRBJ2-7	TGTGCCAGCGGTCGGGTCAGCTACGAGCAGTACTTC	CASGRVSYEQYF
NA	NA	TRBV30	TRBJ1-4	TGTGCCTGGAGTGTATACTCGGGAAAAAATGAAAAACTGTTTTTT	CAWSVYSGKNEKLFF
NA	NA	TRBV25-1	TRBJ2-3	TGTGCCAGCACTGGATTCGAAGGGGCCACAGATACGCAGTATTTT	CASTGFEGATDTQYF
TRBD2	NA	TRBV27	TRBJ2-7	TGTGCCAGCAGCCCCCGAGGGACTAGCGGGAGGGCCGACGTTGACGAGCAGTACTTC	CASSPRGTSGRADVDEQYF
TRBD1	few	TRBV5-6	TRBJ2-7	TGTGCCAGCAGCTTCTTTTATCCGGGACAGGGGACATACGAGCAGTACTTC	CASSFFYPGQGTYEQYF
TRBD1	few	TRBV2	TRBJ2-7	TGTGCCAGCAGTGAGTTGGACAGGGGCTACGAGCAGTACTTC	CASSELDRGYEQYF
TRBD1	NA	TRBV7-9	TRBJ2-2	TGTGCCAGCAGCGGCGACAGGGGGCCTAACACCGGGGAGCTGTTTTTT	CASSGDRGPNTGELFF
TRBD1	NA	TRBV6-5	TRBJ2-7	TGTGCCAGCAGTTTACGGACAGGGGAACAGTACTTC	CASSLRTGEQYF
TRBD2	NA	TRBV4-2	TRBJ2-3	TGTGCCAGCAGCCTGGGCGGGAGGGGTGGTGCAGATACGCAGTATTTT	CASSLGGRGGADTQYF
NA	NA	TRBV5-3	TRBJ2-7	TGTGCCAGCAGCCTCGGGGGAGGTGGAAACGAGCAGTACTTC	CASSLGGGGNEQYF
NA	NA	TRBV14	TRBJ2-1	TGTGCCAGCAGCTCCCGCGGTGCGGACTCCTACAATGAGCAGTTCTTC	CASSSRGADSYNEQFF
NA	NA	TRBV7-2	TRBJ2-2	TGTGCCAGCAGCTCGGGACTCGATAGGGAGCTGTTTTTT	CASSSGLDRELFF
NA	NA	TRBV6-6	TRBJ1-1	TGTGCCAGCAGGTCCGATCTAGGGGTCGGGACTGAAGCTTTCTTT	CASRSDLGVGTEAFF
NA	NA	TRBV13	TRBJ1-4	TGTGCCAGCAGCTTGAGAGGGAACAATGAAAAACTGTTTTTT	CASSLRGNNEKLFF
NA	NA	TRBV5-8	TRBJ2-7	TGTGCCAGCAGCGTTACTACTTACGAGCAGTACTTC	CASSVTTYEQYF
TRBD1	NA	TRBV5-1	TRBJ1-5	TGCGCCAGCCGCCTGGGGGACAGGAACAATCAGCCCCAGCATTTT	CASRLGDRNNQPQHF
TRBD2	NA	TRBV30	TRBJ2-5	TGTGCCTGGAGTGGGGGCCGGGTTAGCGGGAACACTCCATCAAAGGAGACCCAGTACTTC	CAWSGGRVSGNTPSKETQYF
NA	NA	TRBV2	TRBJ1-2	TGTGCCAGCAGTGGCGACAGTTCCGTGGGGGGCCAAGGCTACACCTTC	CASSGDSSVGGQGYTF
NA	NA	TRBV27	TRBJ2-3	TGTGCCAGCAGTTTCCTTCAAGGTAGAGATACGCAGTATTTT	CASSFLQGRDTQYF
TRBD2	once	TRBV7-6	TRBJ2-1	TGTGCCAGCAGCTTAAGCGGGAGCGGGAGATCCGACAATGAGCAGTTCTTC	CASSLSGSGRSDNEQFF
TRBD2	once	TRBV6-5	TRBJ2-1	TGTGCCAGCAGTACTAGCGGGGGGGAATACAATGAGCAGTTCTTC	CASSTSGGEYNEQFF
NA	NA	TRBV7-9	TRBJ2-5	TGTGCCAGCAGCCTCGGCGGGACAATGTACCAAGAGACCCAGTACTTC	CASSLGGTMYQETQYF
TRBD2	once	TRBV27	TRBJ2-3	TGTGCCAGCAGTCACGGGCCCGGACTAGCGAGCACAGATACGCAGTATTTT	CASSHGPGLASTDTQYF
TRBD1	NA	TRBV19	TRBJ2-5	TGTGCCAGTAGTACACGGACAGGGACGGAGACCCAGTACTTC	CASSTRTGTETQYF
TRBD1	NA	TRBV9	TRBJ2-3	TGTGCCAGCAGCGTAGTGGACAGGATCACAGATACGCAGTATTTT	CASSVVDRITDTQYF
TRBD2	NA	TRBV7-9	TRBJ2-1	TGTGCCAGCAGCCTAGGGTCTAGCGGGAGTTTCTACAATGAGCAGTTCTTC	CASSLGSSGSFYNEQFF
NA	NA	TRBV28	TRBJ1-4	TGTGCCAGCAGTCCTCCAATTGACTCGGGGGAAAAACTGTTTTTT	CASSPPIDSGEKLFF
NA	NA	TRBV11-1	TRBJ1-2	TGTGCCAGCAGCTTAACGGGAGCTAACTATGGCTACACCTTC	CASSLTGANYGYTF
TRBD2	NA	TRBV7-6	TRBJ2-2	TGTGCCAGCAGCTGGGAGGGACTAGCGGGAGACGGGGAGCTGTTTTTT	CASSWEGLAGDGELFF
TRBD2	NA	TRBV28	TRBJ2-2	TGTGCCAGCAGTTTGCTTAGCGGGAGTGGTGTCGGGGAGCTGTTTTTT	CASSLLSGSGVGELFF
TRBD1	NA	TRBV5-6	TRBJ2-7	TGTGCCAGCAGCTCGGAAGGGGGCAGGTACGAGCAGTACTTC	CASSSEGGRYEQYF
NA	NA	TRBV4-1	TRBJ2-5	TGCGCCAGCAGCCAAGTTGACTTGGAAGAGACCCAGTACTTC	CASSQVDLEETQYF
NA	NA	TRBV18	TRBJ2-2	TGTGCCAGCTCACCTGAGGGACCGAGACTGAACACCGGGGAGCTGTTTTTT	CASSPEGPRLNTGELFF
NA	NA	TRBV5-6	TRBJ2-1	TGTGCCAGCAGCTTGGCATATTCCTACAATGAGCAGTTCTTC	CASSLAYSYNEQFF
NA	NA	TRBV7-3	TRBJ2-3	TGTGCCAGCAGCCCCTCCAGCCAACGGTCTAAAGATACGCAGTATTTT	CASSPSSQRSKDTQYF
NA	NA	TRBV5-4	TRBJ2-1	TGTGCCAGCAGCTTGGATGGCGGTGAGCAGTTCTTC	CASSLDGGEQFF
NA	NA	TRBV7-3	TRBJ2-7	TGTGCCAGCAGCTTAACGTCTCAGTCACCCTACGAGCAGTACTTC	CASSLTSQSPYEQYF
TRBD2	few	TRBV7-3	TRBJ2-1	TGTGCCAGCAGCTTACTAGCGGGTTCCTACAATGAGCAGTTCTTC	CASSLLAGSYNEQFF
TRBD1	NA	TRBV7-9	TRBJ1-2	TGTGCCAGCAGCTCTATCCGGGACAGGGGAACGAATGGCTACACCTTC	CASSSIRDRGTNGYTF
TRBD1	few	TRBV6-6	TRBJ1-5	TGTGCCAGCAGGTGGGACAGCTTCAATCAGCCCCAGCATTTT	CASRWDSFNQPQHF
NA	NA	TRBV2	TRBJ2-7	TGTGCCAGCAGTGACGGTCAGGAGGGGGCCCACGAGCAGTACTTC	CASSDGQEGAHEQYF
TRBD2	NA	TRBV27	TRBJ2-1	TGTGCCAGCAGCGGGAGGGCTAAGGCCTACAATGAGCAGTTCTTC	CASSGRAKAYNEQFF
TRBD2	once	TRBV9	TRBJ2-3	TGTGCCAGCAGCGAGGCGGGGGGACCCCAGGATACGCAGTATTTT	CASSEAGGPQDTQYF
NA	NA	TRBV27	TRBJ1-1	TGTGCCAGCAGTGACCACTCAGGGAATACTGAAGCTTTCTTT	CASSDHSGNTEAFF